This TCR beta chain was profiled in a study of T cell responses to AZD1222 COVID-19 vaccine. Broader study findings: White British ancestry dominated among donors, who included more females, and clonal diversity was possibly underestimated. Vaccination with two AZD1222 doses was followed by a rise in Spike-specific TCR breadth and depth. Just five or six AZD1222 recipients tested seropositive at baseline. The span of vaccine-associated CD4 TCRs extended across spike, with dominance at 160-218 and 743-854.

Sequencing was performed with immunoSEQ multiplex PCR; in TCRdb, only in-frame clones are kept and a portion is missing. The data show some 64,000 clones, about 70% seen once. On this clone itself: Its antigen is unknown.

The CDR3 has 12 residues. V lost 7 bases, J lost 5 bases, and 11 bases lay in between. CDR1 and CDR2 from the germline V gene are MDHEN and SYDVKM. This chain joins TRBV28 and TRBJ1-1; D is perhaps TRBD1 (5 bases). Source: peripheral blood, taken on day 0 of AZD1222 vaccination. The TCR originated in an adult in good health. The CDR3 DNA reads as TGTGCCAGCACTCGGGGGTGGACTGAAGCTTTCTTT. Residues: CASTRGWTEAFF.